These 29 T cell receptor beta chains were all obtained from the same sample, sequenced in a study of blood T cell repertoires in COVID-19. Only in-frame clones appear in the TCRdb table, and some are missing; sequencing was by immunoSEQ multiplex PCR. Altogether some 100,000 clones are present, about 91% being singletons, with the ten largest covering around 1.8%. Sequencing was performed on peripheral blood. Every receptor here comes from a human donor with active COVID-19. The donor label of this sample is uncertain.

The J gene is TRBJ2-5, the V gene TRBV7-2, with 11 positions matching TRBD2. This CDR3 has 18 residues. Germline loops: CDR1 SGHTA, CDR2 FQGNSA. V lost 3 bases to trimming and J lost 3 bases; unmatched junction nucleotides: 12. The CDR3 region has the DNA TGTGCCAGCAGCTTCGCCCGGGGTAGCGGGGGGGGGAAAGAGACCCAGTACTTC. It translates to CASSFARGSGGGKETQYF.

J is TRBJ2-2 and V is TRBV5-8; TRBD2 is a possible D gene (5 bases). The CDR3 length is 13 residues. The germline V gene encodes CDR1 SGHTS and CDR2 YDEGEE. V was clipped by 5 bases and J by 5 bases, with 10 bases between them. In DNA, the CDR3 is TGTGCCAGCAGGGCCGGGGAGACCGGGGAGCTGTTTTTT. Residues: CASRAGETGELFF.

The V gene is TRBV9, the J gene TRBJ1-6; 9 nucleotides match TRBD1. The CDR3 totals 16 residues. V lost 0 bases to trimming and J lost 6 bases; unmatched junction nucleotides: 4. Germline V gene data show CDR1 as SGDLS and CDR2 as YYNGEE. The CDR3 sequence: CASSVGGQGLNSPLHF. CDR3 nucleotide sequence: TGTGCCAGCAGCGTAGGGGGACAGGGCCTTAATTCACCCCTCCACTTT.

The J gene is TRBJ2-5, the V gene TRBV19; tentatively, D is TRBD2 (5 bases). Germline CDR1 and CDR2: LNHDA and SQIVND (reference sequence). V shed 3 bases and J shed 3 bases, with 14 bases lying between them. The CDR3 has 15 amino acids. The CDR3 protein is CASSIGRAREETQYF. In nucleotides, the CDR3 is TGTGCCAGTAGTATTGGGCGGGCTAGGGAAGAGACCCAGTACTTC.

This sequence joins TRBV5-1 and TRBJ2-7; 7 bases are a match to TRBD1. Gene TRBJ2-5 matches the end of the DNA better, so the J call may be wrong. The V gene's germline CDR1 is SGHRS and CDR2 YFSETQ. The CDR3 contains 14 residues. As DNA, the CDR3 is TGCGCCAGCAGCTTTGGTACAGGGGTGGAGACCCAGTACTTC. It specifies CASSFGTGVETQYF.

CDR3 coding DNA: TGCGCCAGCAGCTTGCGCGGGAACACCGGGGAGCTGTTTTTT. Its translation is CASSLRGNTGELFF. The chain joins TRBV5-1 to TRBJ2-2; D is unclear. Trimming took 1 base from V and 1 from J, leaving 5 bases between them. Germline V gives CDR1 SGHRS, CDR2 YFSETQ. The CDR3 length is 14 residues.

V and J are TRBV6-2 or TRBV6-3 and TRBJ2-7; TRBD1 aligns across 7 bases. This CDR3 comprises 14 residues. The germline gives CDR1 MNHEY, CDR2 SVGEGT. The junction had 8 bases not matched to a gene; V was cut back by 4 bases and J by 5 bases. The DNA of the CDR3 is TGTGCCAGCAGTTCACAGGGGATTGGGCACGAGCAGTACTTC. This sequence encodes CASSSQGIGHEQYF.

The V and J genes are TRBV7-2 and TRBJ2-7; D ambiguous. With 1 base removed from V and 4 bases from J, the gap between germline ends came to 8 bases. Germline V lookup: CDR1 SGHTA, CDR2 FQGNSA. This CDR3 is 13 amino acids long. The CDR3 protein is CASSLEQSYEQYF. The CDR3 DNA is TGTGCCAGCAGCTTAGAACAGTCTTACGAGCAGTACTTC.

The chain recombines TRBV7-3 with TRBJ2-1, with 10 bases matching TRBD2. V shed 5 bases and J 12 bases; nucleotides not matched to a gene: 7. The CDR3 consists of 13 residues. Germline CDR1 SGHTA, CDR2 FQGTGA. The DNA of the CDR3 is TGTGCCAGCAGCCCCCTACTAGCGGGGACGCAGTTCTTC. Encoded protein: CASSPLLAGTQFF.

The chain recombines TRBV27 with TRBJ2-7, with 11 bases aligning to TRBD2. This CDR3 spans 16 amino acids. Germline CDR1 reads MNHEY; CDR2 reads SMNVEV (reference sequence). The trim removed 0 bases at V and 12 bases at J, leaving 13 bases unmatched. DNA for the CDR3: TGTGCCAGCAGTTTATCAGTAGCGGGGGGGGGCCTGGATCGGTACTTC. It translates to CASSLSVAGGGLDRYF.

The chain carries TRBV7-9 and TRBJ2-7; D is undetermined. V lost 1 base, J lost 7 bases, and 8 bases lay in between. CDR1 and CDR2 from the germline V gene are SEHNR and FQNEAQ (reference sequence). CDR3 length equals 12 residues. CDR3 DNA sequence: TGTGCCAGCAGCTTAGAGAGTTCGGAGCAGTACTTC. Its translation is CASSLESSEQYF.

This rearrangement joins TRBV28 to TRBJ1-4; 8 nucleotides align to TRBD1. Trimming took 6 bases from V and 7 from J; bases not matched to a gene: 7. Per the germline V gene, CDR1 is MDHEN and CDR2 is SYDVKM. The CDR3 is made up of 14 amino acids. The CDR3 protein is CASRSGGAGEKLFF. DNA of the CDR3: TGTGCCAGCAGGTCAGGGGGCGCGGGTGAAAAACTGTTTTTT. The full variable domain, completed using reference TRBV28 and TRBJ1-4, is DVKVTQSSRYLVKRTGEKVFLECVQDMDHENMFWYRQDPGLGLRLIYFSYDVKMKEKGDIPEGYSVSREKKERFSLILESASTNQTSMYLCASRSGGAGEKLFFGSGTQLSVL.

The chain couples TRBV3-1 (or the pseudogene TRBV3-2) to TRBJ1-6; maybe TRBD1 (6 bases). This CDR3 region has 14 residues. CDR1 LGHDT and CDR2 YNNKEL come from the germline V gene (reference sequence). V lost 4 bases to trimming and J lost 8 bases, with 12 bases between them. CDR3 residues: CASSLGGGHSPLHF. In DNA form, the CDR3 reads TGTGCCAGCAGCCTAGGGGGTGGTCATTCACCCCTCCACTTT.

The V gene is TRBV12-3 or TRBV12-4, the J gene TRBJ2-3, with 7 bases that match TRBD2. J was trimmed by 5 bases and V by 5 bases; bases with no gene match: 4. CDR3 length equals 13 residues. This CDR3 reads CASSDGGGDTQYF. In DNA, the CDR3 is TGTGCCAGCAGTGACGGCGGGGGAGATACGCAGTATTTT.

This chain joins TRBV5-1 and TRBJ2-3; the D gene is possibly TRBD1 (6 bases). Germline loops: CDR1 SGHRS, CDR2 YFSETQ. Trimming pared 4 bases from V and 4 bases from J, leaving 10 bases between. The CDR3 is made up of 13 amino acids. Written as DNA, the CDR3 is TGCGCCAGCAGCACACAGGGTTCAGATACGCAGTATTTT. It translates to CASSTQGSDTQYF.

The chain employs TRBV12-3 or TRBV12-4 and TRBJ2-7, with TRBD1 matching over 9 bases. The CDR3 has 13 residues. J lost 6 bases, V lost 9 bases, and 9 bases had no gene match. CDR3 bases: TGTGCCAGGGAGGACAGGGGCCATTCCGAGCAGTACTTC. Its protein product is CAREDRGHSEQYF.

The chain recombines TRBV5-6 with TRBJ2-6; 7 nucleotides line up with TRBD1. The CDR3 spans 19 residues. In germline, CDR1 is SGHDT, CDR2 YYEEEE. The V gene end was trimmed by 3 bases and the J gene end by 2 bases; junction bases not matched to a gene: 14. In DNA form, the CDR3 reads TGTGCCAGCAGCTGGGGTGCGGACAGGTTGAAAACTGGGGCCAACGTCCTGACTTTC. It yields the protein CASSWGADRLKTGANVLTF. The full variable domain, rest sourced from reference TRBV5-6 and TRBJ2-6, is DAGVTQSPTHLIKTRGQQVTLRCSPKSGHDTVSWYQQALGQGPQFIFQYYEEEERQRGNFPDRFSGHQFPNYSSELNVNALLLGDSALYLCASSWGADRLKTGANVLTFGAGSRLTVL.

V and J are TRBV3-1 (or the pseudogene TRBV3-2) and TRBJ1-2; D is perhaps TRBD1 (5 bases). V was trimmed by 5 bases and J by 7 bases, leaving 17 bases between them. CDR1 LGHDT and CDR2 YNNKEL come from the germline V gene (reference sequence). This CDR3 contains 14 residues. CDR3 protein: CASSGWGEFAGYTF. DNA for the CDR3: TGTGCCAGCAGCGGTTGGGGGGAATTCGCTGGCTACACCTTC.

J is TRBJ2-1 and V is TRBV9; D ambiguous. V lost 3 bases and J 0 bases, leaving 10 bases between the germline ends. The CDR3 is 15 amino acids. Germline-derived CDR1 and CDR2 are SGDLS and YYNGEE. The CDR3 DNA reads as TGTGCCAGCAGCGGACGGGTTAGCTCCTACAATGAGCAGTTCTTC. This encodes CASSGRVSSYNEQFF.

The gene calls are TRBV27 and TRBJ2-7; no definite D call. Between the trimmed V and J ends, which lost 2 bases and 2 bases, there was a span of 10 bases. The length of the CDR3 is 14 residues. The germline V gene encodes CDR1 MNHEY and CDR2 SMNVEV (reference sequence). The CDR3 sequence is CASSLGLGTYEQYF. CDR3 sequence (DNA): TGTGCCAGCAGTTTAGGGCTTGGAACCTACGAGCAGTACTTC.

The chain uses TRBV11-2 and TRBJ2-5, with D perhaps TRBD1 (6 bases). In germline, CDR1 is SGHAT, CDR2 FQNNGV. V lost 2 bases and J 5 bases, leaving 18 bases between the germline ends. This CDR3 has 16 residues. The CDR3 loop reads CASSLNPPGVGETQYF. CDR3 in DNA: TGTGCCAGCAGCTTAAATCCCCCAGGGGTAGGGGAGACCCAGTACTTC.

This clone was counted once. The gene calls are TRBV4-1 and TRBJ2-1; 8 bases agree with TRBD1. The J segment lost 7 bases and the V segment lost 0 bases, leaving 14 bases of the junction unmatched. Germline V lookup: CDR1 MGHRA, CDR2 YSYEKL. The CDR3 extends over 18 amino acids. The CDR3 DNA reads TGCGCCAGCAGCCAAGATGTGGAGACAGGGGAGTACGGGAATGAGCAGTTCTTC. Encoded protein: CASSQDVETGEYGNEQFF.

This chain links TRBV4-1 with TRBJ1-1; possible D gene TRBD1, 5 bases. Between the trimmed V and J ends, which lost 1 base and 3 bases, there was a span of 15 bases. Germline CDR1 and CDR2: MGHRA and YSYEKL. The CDR3 length is 16 residues. Here the CDR3 reads CASSQVGPGVDTEAFF. The DNA of the CDR3 is TGCGCCAGCAGCCAAGTGGGCCCGGGGGTAGACACTGAAGCTTTCTTT.

The gene calls are TRBV29-1 and TRBJ1-1, with D unresolved. Per the germline V gene, CDR1 is SQVTM and CDR2 is ANQGSEA. This CDR3 is 13 amino acids long. The V end was cut by 6 bases, the J end by 5 bases, with 16 bases between. CDR3 protein: CSVVSREGTEAFF. For the CDR3, the DNA is TGCAGCGTCGTGAGCCGGGAAGGAACTGAAGCTTTCTTT.

The chain carries TRBV5-1 and TRBJ1-4; possibly TRBD1 for D (5 bases). V gave up 5 bases and J gave up 4 bases, with 9 bases separating them. The CDR3 runs to 13 residues. Germline V gene sequence: CDR1 SGHRS, CDR2 YFSETQ. The CDR3 DNA follows: TGCGCCAGCAGTTTAGACAGTAATGAAAAACTGTTTTTT. Amino acids: CASSLDSNEKLFF.

V and J are TRBV4-1 and TRBJ1-4, with 7 bases aligning to TRBD1. The V gene's germline CDR1 is MGHRA and CDR2 YSYEKL. The trim removed 0 bases at V and 6 bases at J, leaving 4 bases unmatched. This CDR3 region has 15 residues. CDR3 loop: CASSQESQGDEKLFF. CDR3 coding DNA: TGCGCCAGCAGCCAAGAATCCCAGGGGGATGAAAAACTGTTTTTT.

The chain uses TRBV14 and TRBJ2-3; possible D gene TRBD2, 6 bases. Germline V CDR1 and CDR2: SGHDN, FVKESK. The CDR3 contains 15 residues. Trimming cost V 5 bases and J 0 bases, with 12 bases left between them. For the CDR3, the DNA is TGTGCCAGCAGCGTTGCCCGGGGGAGCACAGATACGCAGTATTTT. Translated: CASSVARGSTDTQYF.

This chain uses TRBV3-1 (or the pseudogene TRBV3-2) with TRBJ1-1; 9 nucleotides align to TRBD1. The germline V gene has CDR1 LGHDT and CDR2 YNNKEL (reference sequence). This CDR3 is 14 amino acids long. Trimming cost V 4 bases and J 10 bases; bases outside gene matches: 10. The CDR3 spells CASSRGHTQGAAFF. The CDR3 DNA is TGTGCCAGCAGCCGCGGGCACACACAGGGGGCAGCTTTCTTT.

The chain has TRBV11-2 and TRBJ2-2, with 10 positions matching TRBD2. The trim removed 4 bases at V and 6 bases at J, leaving 8 bases unmatched. CDR1 and CDR2 (germline): SGHAT, FQNNGV. This CDR3 contains 16 residues. This chain's CDR3 is CASSSQAGGLAGELFF. Written as DNA, the CDR3 is TGTGCCAGCAGCTCACAAGCGGGGGGGCTGGCCGGGGAGCTGTTTTTT.